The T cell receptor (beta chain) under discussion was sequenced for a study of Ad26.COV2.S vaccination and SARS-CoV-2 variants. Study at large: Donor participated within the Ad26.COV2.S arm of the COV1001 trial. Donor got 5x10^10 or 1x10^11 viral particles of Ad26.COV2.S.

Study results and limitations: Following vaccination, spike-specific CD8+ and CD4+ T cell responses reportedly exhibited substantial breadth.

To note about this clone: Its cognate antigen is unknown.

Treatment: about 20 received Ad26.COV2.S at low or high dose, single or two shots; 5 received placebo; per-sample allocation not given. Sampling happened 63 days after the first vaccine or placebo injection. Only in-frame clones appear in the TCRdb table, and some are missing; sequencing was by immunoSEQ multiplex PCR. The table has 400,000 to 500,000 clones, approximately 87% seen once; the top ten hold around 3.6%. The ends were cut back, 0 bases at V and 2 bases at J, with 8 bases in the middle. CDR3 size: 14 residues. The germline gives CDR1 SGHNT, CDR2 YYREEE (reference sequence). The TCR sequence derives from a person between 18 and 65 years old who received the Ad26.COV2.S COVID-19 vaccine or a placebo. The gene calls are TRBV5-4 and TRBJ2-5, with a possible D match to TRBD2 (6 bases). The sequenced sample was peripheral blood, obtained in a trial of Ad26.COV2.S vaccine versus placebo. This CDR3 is CASSLGLEQETQYF. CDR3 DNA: TGTGCCAGCAGCTTGGGACTAGAACAAGAGACCCAGTACTTC. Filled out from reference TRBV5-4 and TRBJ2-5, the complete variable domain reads ETGVTQSPTHLIKTRGQQVTLRCSSQSGHNTVSWYQQALGQGPQFIFQYYREEENGRGNFPPRFSGLQFPNYSSELNVNALELDDSALYLCASSLGLEQETQYFGPGTRLLVL.